The 3 T cell receptor beta chains below all came from one sample that was sequenced in a study of CD4 T cells in relation to SARS-CoV-2 and coronaviruses. Data came from immunoSEQ multiplex PCR; TCRdb stores just in-frame clones and leaves some out. The sample holds around 31,000 clones, more than 65% seen once. These receptors' antigens are unknown. Material for sequencing was memory CD4+ T cells from PBMCs, cultured in vitro. The receptors derive from an adult with COVID-19.

With respect to this clone: One junction end disagrees with the germline gene, perhaps due to a read error. The chain uses TRBV7-7 and TRBJ2-2, with D hard to call. Per germline, CDR1 SSHAT and CDR2 FNYEAQ (reference sequence). The CDR3 covers 14 residues. For the CDR3, the DNA is TGTGCTAGCAGGTCCGGACCCGACACCGGGGAGCTGTTTTTT. It is translated as CASRSGPDTGELFF.

The rearrangement joins TRBV11-2 to TRBJ1-5; 7 positions match TRBD1. The germline gives CDR1 SGHAT, CDR2 FQNNGV. Germline trimming cut 5 bases from V and 6 bases from J; bases unmatched to any gene: 7. The CDR3 sequence is 14 residues long. In DNA, the CDR3 is TGTGCCAGCAGCCCTAACAGGGGAGGTCAGCCCCAGCATTTT. Amino acids: CASSPNRGGQPQHF. The whole variable domain, remainder taken from reference TRBV11-2 and TRBJ1-5, is EAGVAQSPRYKIIEKRQSVAFWCNPISGHATLYWYQQILGQGPKLLIQFQNNGVVDDSQLPKDRFSAERLKGVDSTLKIQPAKLEDSAVYLCASSPNRGGQPQHFGDGTRLSIL.

This chain links TRBV5-6 with TRBJ1-3, with D unresolved. This CDR3 has 14 amino acids. Per germline, CDR1 SGHDT and CDR2 YYEEEE. Trimming took 0 bases from V and 3 from J, leaving 7 bases between them. DNA of the CDR3: TGTGCCAGCAGCTTGGACAGATATGGAAACACCATATATTTT. Translated: CASSLDRYGNTIYF. The full variable domain, rest sourced from reference TRBV5-6 and TRBJ1-3, is DAGVTQSPTHLIKTRGQQVTLRCSPKSGHDTVSWYQQALGQGPQFIFQYYEEEERQRGNFPDRFSGHQFPNYSSELNVNALLLGDSALYLCASSLDRYGNTIYFGEGSWLTVV.